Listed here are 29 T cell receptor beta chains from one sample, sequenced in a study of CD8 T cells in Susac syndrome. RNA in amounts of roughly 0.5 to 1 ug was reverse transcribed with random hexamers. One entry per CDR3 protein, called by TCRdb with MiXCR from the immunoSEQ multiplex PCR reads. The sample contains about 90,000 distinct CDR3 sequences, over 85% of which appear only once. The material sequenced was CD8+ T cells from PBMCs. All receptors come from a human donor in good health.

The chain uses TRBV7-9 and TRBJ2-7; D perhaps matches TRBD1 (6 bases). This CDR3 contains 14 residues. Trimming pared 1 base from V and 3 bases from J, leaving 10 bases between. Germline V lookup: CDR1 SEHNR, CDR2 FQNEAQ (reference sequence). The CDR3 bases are TGTGCCAGCAGCTTAGAGCCGGACAGCTACGAGCAGTACTTC. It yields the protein CASSLEPDSYEQYF.

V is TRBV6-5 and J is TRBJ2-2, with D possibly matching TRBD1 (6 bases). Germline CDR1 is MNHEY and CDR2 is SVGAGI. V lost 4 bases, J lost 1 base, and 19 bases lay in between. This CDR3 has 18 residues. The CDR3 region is CASSSVTGQEKNTGELFF. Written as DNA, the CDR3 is TGTGCCAGCAGTTCCGTGACAGGCCAGGAGAAGAACACCGGGGAGCTGTTTTTT.

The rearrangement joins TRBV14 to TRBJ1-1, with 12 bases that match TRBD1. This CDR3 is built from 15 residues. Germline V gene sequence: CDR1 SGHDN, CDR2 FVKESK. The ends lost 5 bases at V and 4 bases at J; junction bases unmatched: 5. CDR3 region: CASSRDRGRTTEAFF. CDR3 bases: TGTGCCAGCAGCAGGGACAGGGGGCGGACCACTGAAGCTTTCTTT.

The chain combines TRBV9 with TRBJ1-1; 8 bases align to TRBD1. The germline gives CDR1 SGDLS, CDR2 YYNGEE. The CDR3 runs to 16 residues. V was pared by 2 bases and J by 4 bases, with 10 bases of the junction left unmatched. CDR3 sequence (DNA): TGTGCCAGCAGCGTTCTTCAGGGGGCAGGATTCACTGAAGCTTTCTTT. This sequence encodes CASSVLQGAGFTEAFF.

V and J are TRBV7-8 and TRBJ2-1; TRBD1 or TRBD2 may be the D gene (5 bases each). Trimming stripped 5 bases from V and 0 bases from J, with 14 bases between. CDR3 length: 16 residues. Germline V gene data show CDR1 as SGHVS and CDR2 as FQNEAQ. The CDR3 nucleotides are TGTGCCAGCAGCCCGGGACCCCTGAGCTCCTACAATGAGCAGTTCTTC. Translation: CASSPGPLSSYNEQFF.

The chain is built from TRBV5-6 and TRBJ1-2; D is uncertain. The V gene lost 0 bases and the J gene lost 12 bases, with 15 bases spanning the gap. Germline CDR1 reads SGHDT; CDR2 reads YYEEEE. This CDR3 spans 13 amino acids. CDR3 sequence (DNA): TGTGCCAGCAGCTTGGATTATGCGGACCCACACACCTTC. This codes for CASSLDYADPHTF.

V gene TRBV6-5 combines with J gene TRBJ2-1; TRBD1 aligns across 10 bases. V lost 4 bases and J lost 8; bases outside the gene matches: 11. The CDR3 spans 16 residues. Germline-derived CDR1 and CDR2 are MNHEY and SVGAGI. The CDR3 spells CASSFAWTGGQDEQFF. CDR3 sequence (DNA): TGTGCCAGCAGTTTCGCCTGGACAGGGGGTCAGGATGAGCAGTTCTTC.

The CDR3, as DNA: TGTGCCAGCAGCCAGGGGCGGGGCTTTTCCTCTGGGGCCAACGTCCTGACTTTC. Translation gives CASSQGRGFSSGANVLTF. This rearrangement joins TRBV14 to TRBJ2-6; D possibly corresponds to TRBD2 (6 bases). V was clipped by 3 bases and J by 0 bases, with 15 bases between them. Germline V lookup: CDR1 SGHDN, CDR2 FVKESK. CDR3 size: 18 residues.

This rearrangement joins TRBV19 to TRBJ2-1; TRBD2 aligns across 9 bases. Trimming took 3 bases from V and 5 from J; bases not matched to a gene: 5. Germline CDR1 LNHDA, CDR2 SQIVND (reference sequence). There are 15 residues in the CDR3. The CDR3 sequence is CASSMTSGGDNEQFF. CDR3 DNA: TGTGCCAGTAGTATGACTAGCGGAGGAGACAATGAGCAGTTCTTC.

CDR3 region: CAWSVGLAGDYSYNEQFF. The CDR3 region has the DNA TGTGCCTGGAGTGTAGGGCTAGCGGGGGACTATTCCTACAATGAGCAGTTCTTC. The rearrangement joins TRBV30 to TRBJ2-1; 10 bases fit TRBD2. CDR3 length: 18 residues. Trimming removed 0 bases from V and 1 base from J; junction bases left unmatched: 9. The germline V gene encodes CDR1 GTSNPN and CDR2 SVGIG (reference sequence).

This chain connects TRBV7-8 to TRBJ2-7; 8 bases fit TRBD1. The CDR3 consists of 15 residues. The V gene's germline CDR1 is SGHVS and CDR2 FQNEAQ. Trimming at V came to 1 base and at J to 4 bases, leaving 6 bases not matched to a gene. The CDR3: CASSLVQTGEYEQYF. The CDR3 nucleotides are TGTGCCAGCAGCTTAGTACAGACAGGGGAATACGAGCAGTACTTC.

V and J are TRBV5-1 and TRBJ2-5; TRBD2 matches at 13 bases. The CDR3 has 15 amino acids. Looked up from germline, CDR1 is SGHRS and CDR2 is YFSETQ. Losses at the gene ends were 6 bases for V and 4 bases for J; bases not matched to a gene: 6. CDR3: CASTTSGGAVETQYF. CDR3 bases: TGCGCCAGCACCACTAGCGGGGGGGCGGTAGAGACCCAGTACTTC.

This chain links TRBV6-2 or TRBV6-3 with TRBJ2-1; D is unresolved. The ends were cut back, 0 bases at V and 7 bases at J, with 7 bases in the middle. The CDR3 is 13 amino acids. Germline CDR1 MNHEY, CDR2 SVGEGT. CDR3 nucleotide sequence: TGTGCCAGCAGTTACTCTAGAGTGAATGAGCAGTTCTTC. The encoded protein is CASSYSRVNEQFF.

The CDR3: CASSQVRRPDGGNQPQHF. The CDR3 coding sequence is TGCGCCAGCAGCCAAGTTCGGAGGCCGGACGGTGGCAATCAGCCCCAGCATTTT. The V call is TRBV4-1, the J call TRBJ1-5; D is undetermined. The CDR3 has 18 amino acids. The germline V gene has CDR1 MGHRA and CDR2 YSYEKL. Trimming pared 1 base from V and 2 bases from J, leaving 18 bases between.

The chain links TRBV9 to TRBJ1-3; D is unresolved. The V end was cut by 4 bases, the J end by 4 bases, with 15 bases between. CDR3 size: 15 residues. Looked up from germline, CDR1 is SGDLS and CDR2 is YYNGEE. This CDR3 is CASSFLGEPGNTIYF. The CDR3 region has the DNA TGTGCCAGCAGCTTCCTCGGGGAACCCGGAAACACCATATATTTT.

The CDR3 is CSARVPAGIGSPLHF. For the CDR3, the DNA is TGCAGTGCTAGAGTCCCGGCGGGGATTGGTTCACCCCTCCACTTT. The rearrangement uses TRBV20-1 and TRBJ1-6; no reliable D call. There are 15 residues in the CDR3. V dropped 1 base and J dropped 9 bases, with 16 bases sitting between them. Germline V gene sequence: CDR1 DFQATT, CDR2 SNEGSKA (reference sequence).

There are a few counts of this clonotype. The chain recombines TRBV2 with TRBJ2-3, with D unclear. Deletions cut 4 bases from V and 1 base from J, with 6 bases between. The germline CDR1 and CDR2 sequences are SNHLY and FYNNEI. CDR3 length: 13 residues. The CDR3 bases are TGTGCCAGCAGTGCAGGTCGCACAGATACGCAGTATTTT. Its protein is CASSAGRTDTQYF.

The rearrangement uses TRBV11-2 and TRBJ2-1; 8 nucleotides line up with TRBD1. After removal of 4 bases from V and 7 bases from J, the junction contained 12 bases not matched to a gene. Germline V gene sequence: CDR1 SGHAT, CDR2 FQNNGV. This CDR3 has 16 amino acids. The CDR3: CASSYNPGGARNEQFF. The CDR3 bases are TGTGCCAGCAGCTACAACCCAGGGGGCGCGAGGAATGAGCAGTTCTTC.

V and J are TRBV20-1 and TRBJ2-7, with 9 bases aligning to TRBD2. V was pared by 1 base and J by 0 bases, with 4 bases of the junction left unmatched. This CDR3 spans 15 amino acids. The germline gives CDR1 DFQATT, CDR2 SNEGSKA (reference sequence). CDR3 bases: TGCAGTGCTAGAGGTCGGACTAGCGCCTCCTACGAGCAGTACTTC. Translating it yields CSARGRTSASYEQYF.

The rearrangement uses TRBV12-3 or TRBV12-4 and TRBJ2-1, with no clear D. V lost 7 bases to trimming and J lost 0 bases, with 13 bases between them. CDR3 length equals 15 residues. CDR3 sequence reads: CASTPDRPSYNEQFF. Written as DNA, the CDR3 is TGTGCCAGCACTCCAGACCGACCCTCCTACAATGAGCAGTTCTTC.

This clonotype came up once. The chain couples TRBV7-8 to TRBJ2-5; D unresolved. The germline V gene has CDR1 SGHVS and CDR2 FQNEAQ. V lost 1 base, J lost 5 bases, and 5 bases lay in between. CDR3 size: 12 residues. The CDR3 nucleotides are TGTGCCAGCAGCTTAGACGATGAGACCCAGTACTTC. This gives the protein CASSLDDETQYF. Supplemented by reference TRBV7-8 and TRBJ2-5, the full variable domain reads GAGVSQSPRYKVAKRGQDVALRCDPISGHVSLFWYQQALGQGPEFLTYFQNEAQLDKSGLPSDRFFAERPEGSVSTLKIQRTQQEDSAVYLCASSLDDETQYFGPGTRLLVL.

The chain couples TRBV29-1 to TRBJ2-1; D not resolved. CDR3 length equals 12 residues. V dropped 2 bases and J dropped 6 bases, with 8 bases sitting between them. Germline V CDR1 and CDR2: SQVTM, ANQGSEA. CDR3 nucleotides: TGCAGCGTTGAAAAGCCACCCAATGAGCAGTTCTTC. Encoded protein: CSVEKPPNEQFF.

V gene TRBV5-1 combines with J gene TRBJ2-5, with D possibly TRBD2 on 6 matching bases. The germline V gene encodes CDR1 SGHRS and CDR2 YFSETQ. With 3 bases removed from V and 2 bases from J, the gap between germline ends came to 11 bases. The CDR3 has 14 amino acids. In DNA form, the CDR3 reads TGCGCCAGCAGCTCGGGACTGGGGCAAGAGACCCAGTACTTC. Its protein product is CASSSGLGQETQYF.

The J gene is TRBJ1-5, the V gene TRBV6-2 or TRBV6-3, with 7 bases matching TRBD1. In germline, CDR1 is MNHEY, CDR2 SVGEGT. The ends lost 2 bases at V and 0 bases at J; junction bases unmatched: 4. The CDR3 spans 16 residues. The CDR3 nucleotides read TGTGCCAGCAGTTACGAGGACAGGAATAGCAATCAGCCCCAGCATTTT. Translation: CASSYEDRNSNQPQHF.

The CDR3 DNA is TGCGCCAGCAGCTCTAGGGGGGCTGGGGCCAACGTCCTGACTTTC. Translated: CASSSRGAGANVLTF. V usage is TRBV5-1 and J usage is TRBJ2-6; possibly TRBD1 or TRBD2 for D (6 bases each). CDR1 and CDR2 (germline): SGHRS, YFSETQ. V was shortened by 3 bases and J by 2 bases, with 9 bases between the two germline ends. The CDR3 extends over 15 amino acids. Supplemented by reference TRBV5-1 and TRBJ2-6, the full variable domain reads KAGVTQTPRYLIKTRGQQVTLSCSPISGHRSVSWYQQTPGQGLQFLFEYFSETQRNKGNFPGRFSGRQFSNSRSEMNVSTLELGDSALYLCASSSRGAGANVLTFGAGSRLTVL.

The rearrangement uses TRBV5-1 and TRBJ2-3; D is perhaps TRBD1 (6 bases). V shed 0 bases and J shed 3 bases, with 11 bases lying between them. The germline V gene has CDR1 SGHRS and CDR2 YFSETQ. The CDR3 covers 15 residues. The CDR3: CASSLEGRGTDTQYF. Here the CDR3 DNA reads TGCGCCAGCAGCTTGGAAGGCAGGGGAACAGATACGCAGTATTTT.

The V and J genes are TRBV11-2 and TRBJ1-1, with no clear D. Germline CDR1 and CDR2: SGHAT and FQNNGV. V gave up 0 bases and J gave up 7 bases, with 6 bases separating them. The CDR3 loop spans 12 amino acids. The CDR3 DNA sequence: TGTGCCAGCAGCTTAGATGGGAGTGAAGCTTTCTTT. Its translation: CASSLDGSEAFF.

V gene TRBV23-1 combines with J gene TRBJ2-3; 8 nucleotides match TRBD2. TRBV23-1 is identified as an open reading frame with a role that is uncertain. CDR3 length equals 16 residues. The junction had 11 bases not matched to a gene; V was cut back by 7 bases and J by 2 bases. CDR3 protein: CASTERGSPPTDTQYF. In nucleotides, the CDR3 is TGCGCCAGCACCGAGCGGGGGTCCCCTCCCACAGATACGCAGTATTTT.

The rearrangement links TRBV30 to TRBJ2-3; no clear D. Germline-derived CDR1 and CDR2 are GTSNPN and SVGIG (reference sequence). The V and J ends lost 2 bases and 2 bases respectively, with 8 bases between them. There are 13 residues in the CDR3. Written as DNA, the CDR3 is TGTGCCTGGAGTATCTCCTTCACAGATACGCAGTATTTT. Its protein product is CAWSISFTDTQYF.